The text below deals with one T cell receptor (beta chain). The table came from immunoSEQ multiplex PCR; TCRdb's copy has only in-frame clones and leaves some out. The repertoire holds some 600,000 clones, with around 96% as singletons. Naive CD8 cells were CD45RO-negative, positively selected for CCR7, excluding terminally differentiated effector memory CD45RA+ cells. The sample is drawn from a study of shared clonotypes between healthy human individuals. Trimming stripped 3 bases from V and 0 bases from J, with 12 bases between. The CDR3 sequence is 16 residues long. Germline lookup yields CDR1 PRHDT and CDR2 FYEKMQ (reference sequence).

J is TRBJ2-4 and V is TRBV13; D is possibly TRBD2 (6 bases). The sequencing input was naive CD8+ T cells sorted from blood. The origin of this receptor is a woman aged 25 to 39 in good health. The CDR3 sequence: CASSFIAEVAKNIQYF. CDR3 nucleotide sequence: TGTGCCAGCAGCTTCATAGCGGAAGTAGCCAAAAACATTCAGTACTTC.